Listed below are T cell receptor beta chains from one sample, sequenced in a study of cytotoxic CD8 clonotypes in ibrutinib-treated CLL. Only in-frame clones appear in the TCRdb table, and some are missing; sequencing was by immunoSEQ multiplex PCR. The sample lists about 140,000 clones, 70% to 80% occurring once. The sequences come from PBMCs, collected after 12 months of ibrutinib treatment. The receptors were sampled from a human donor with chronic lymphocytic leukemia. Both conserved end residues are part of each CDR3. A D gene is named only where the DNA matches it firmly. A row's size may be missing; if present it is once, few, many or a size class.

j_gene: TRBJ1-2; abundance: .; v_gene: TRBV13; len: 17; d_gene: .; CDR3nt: TGTGCCAGCAGCCCAAACTCGATGGGGGCAGGTAACTATGGCTACACCTTC; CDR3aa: CASSPNSMGAGNYGYTF
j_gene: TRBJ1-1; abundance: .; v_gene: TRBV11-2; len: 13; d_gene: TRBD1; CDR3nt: TGTGCCAGCAGCTTAGCCCAGGGGGCGGTAGCTTTCTTT; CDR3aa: CASSLAQGAVAFF
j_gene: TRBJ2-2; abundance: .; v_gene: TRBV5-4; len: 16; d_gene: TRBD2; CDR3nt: TGTGCCAGCAGCGTCGTTAGCGGGGGGCTCACCGGGGAGCTGTTTTTT; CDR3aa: CASSVVSGGLTGELFF
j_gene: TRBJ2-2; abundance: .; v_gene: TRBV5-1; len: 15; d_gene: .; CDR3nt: TGCGCCAGCAGCCCCAGGGGGGGCGGCACCGGGGAGCTGTTTTTT; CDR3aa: CASSPRGGGTGELFF
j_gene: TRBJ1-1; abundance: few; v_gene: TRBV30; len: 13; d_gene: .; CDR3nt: TGTGCCACCGGGACGGTTACGAACACTGAAGCTTTCTTT; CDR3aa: CATGTVTNTEAFF
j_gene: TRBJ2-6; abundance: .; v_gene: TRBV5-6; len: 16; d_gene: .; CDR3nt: TGTGCCAGCAGCTGGGGACCTACCTCTGGGGCCAACGTCCTGACTTTC; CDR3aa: CASSWGPTSGANVLTF
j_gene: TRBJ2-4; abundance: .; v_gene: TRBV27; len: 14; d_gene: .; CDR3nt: TGTGCCAGCAGTCCTCAGGGGGCCAAAAACATTCAGTACTTC; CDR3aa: CASSPQGAKNIQYF
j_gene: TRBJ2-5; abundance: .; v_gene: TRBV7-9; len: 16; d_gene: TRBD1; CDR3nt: TGTGCCAGCAGCTTAGATCTCGGGACAGCCCAAGAGACCCAGTACTTC; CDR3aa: CASSLDLGTAQETQYF
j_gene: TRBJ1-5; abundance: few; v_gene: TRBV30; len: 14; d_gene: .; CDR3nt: TGTGCCTGGAGTGTAGCCGGGGTGTATCAGCCCCAGCATTTT; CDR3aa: CAWSVAGVYQPQHF
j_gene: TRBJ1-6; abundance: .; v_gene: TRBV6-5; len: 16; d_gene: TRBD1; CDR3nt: TGTGCCAGCAGTTACTCGGGACAGGGTTTTGAATCACCCCTCCACTTT; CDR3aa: CASSYSGQGFESPLHF
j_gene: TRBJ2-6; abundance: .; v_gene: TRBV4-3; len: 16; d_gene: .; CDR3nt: TGCGCCAGCAGCTCCGGGACAACCTCTGGGGCCAACGTCCTGACTTTC; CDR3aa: CASSSGTTSGANVLTF
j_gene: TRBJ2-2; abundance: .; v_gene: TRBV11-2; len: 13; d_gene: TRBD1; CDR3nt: TGTGCCAGCAGCTACGGACAGGGGGGGGAGCTGTTTTTT; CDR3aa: CASSYGQGGELFF
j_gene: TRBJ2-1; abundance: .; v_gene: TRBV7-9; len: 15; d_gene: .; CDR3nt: TGTGCCAGCAGCCCAGCCGGGGGGCTTATAAATGAGCAGTTCTTC; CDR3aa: CASSPAGGLINEQFF
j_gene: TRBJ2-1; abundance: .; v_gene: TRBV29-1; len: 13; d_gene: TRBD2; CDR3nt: TGCAGCGTGTCGGGGGGGGAATTAAATGAGCAGTTCTTC; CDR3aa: CSVSGGELNEQFF
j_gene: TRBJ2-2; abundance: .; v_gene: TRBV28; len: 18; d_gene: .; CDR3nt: TGTGCCAGCAGCCAATATTATACCGGGACCTTGAACACCGGGGAGCTGTTTTTT; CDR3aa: CASSQYYTGTLNTGELFF
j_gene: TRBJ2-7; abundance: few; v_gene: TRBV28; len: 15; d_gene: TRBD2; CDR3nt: TGTGCCAGCATTTCGTCGGCTAGCGGGAGCTACGAGCAGTACTTC; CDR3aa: CASISSASGSYEQYF
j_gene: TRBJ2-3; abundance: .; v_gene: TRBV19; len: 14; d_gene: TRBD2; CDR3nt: TGTGCCAGTAGTATGGCGGGAGGACGAGATACGCAGTATTTT; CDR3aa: CASSMAGGRDTQYF
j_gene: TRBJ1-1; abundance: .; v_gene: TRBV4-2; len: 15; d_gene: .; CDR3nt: TGTGCCAGCAGCTTGCTACGGGGGGCGAACACTGAAGCTTTCTTT; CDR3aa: CASSLLRGANTEAFF